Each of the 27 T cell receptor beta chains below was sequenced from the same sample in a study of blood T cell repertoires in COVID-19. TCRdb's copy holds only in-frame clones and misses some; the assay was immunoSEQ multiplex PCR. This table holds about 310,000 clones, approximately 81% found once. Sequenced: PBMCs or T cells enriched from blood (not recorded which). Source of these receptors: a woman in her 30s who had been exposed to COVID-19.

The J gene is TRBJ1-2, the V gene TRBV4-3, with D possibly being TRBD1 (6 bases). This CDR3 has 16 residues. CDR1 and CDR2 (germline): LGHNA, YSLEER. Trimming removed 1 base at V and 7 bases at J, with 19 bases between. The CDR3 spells CASSQGRGNRLGGYTF. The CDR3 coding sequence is TGCGCCAGCAGCCAAGGAAGGGGGAACAGGTTGGGTGGCTACACCTTC.

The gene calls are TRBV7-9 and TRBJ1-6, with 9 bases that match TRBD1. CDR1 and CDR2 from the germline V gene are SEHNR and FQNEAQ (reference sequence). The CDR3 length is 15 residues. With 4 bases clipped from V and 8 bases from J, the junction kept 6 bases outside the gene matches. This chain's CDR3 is CASSSQGTGHSPLHF. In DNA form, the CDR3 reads TGTGCCAGCAGCTCCCAGGGGACAGGGCATTCACCCCTCCACTTT.

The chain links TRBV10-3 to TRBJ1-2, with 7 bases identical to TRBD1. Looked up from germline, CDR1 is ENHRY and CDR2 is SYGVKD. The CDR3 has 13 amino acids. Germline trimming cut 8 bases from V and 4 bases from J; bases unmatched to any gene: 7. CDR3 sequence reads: CAIGRQGSYGYTF. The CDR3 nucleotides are TGTGCCATCGGGAGACAGGGAAGCTATGGCTACACCTTC.

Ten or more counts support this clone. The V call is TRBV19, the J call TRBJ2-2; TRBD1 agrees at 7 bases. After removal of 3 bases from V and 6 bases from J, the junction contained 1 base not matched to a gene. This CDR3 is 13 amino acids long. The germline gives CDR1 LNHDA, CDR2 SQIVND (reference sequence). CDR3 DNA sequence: TGTGCCAGTAGTATCACAGGGGCCGGGGAGCTGTTTTTT. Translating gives CASSITGAGELFF.

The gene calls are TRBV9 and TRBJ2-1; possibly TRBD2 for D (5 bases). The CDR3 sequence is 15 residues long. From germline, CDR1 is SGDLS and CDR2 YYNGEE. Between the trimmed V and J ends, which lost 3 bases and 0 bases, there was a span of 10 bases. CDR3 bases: TGTGCCAGCAGCGGAAGCGGTAGCTCCTACAATGAGCAGTTCTTC. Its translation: CASSGSGSSYNEQFF. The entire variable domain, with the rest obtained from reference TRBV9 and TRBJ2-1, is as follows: DSGVTQTPKHLITATGQRVTLRCSPRSGDLSVYWYQQSLDQGLQFLIQYYNGEERAKGNILERFSAQQFPDLHSELNLSSLELGDSALYFCASSGSGSSYNEQFFGPGTRLTVL.

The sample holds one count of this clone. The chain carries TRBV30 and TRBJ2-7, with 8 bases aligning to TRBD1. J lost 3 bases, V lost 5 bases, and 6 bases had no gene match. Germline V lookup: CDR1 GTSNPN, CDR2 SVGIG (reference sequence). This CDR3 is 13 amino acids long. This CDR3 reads CAWGAGGGYEQYF. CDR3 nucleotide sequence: TGTGCCTGGGGTGCAGGGGGCGGCTACGAGCAGTACTTC.

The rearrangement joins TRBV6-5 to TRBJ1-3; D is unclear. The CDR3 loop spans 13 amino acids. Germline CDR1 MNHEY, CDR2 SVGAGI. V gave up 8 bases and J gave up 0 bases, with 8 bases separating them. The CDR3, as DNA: TGTGCCAGCGGCTTAAGCTCTGGAAACACCATATATTTT. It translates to CASGLSSGNTIYF.

Written as DNA, the CDR3 is TGTGCCAGCAGCCCGGGGGACAGGGGAAGGGAAAATGAAAAACTGTTTTTT. Its translation is CASSPGDRGRENEKLFF. The chain employs TRBV6-2 or TRBV6-3 and TRBJ1-4, with 10 bases fitting TRBD1. The germline CDR1 and CDR2 sequences are MNHEY and SVGEGT. The CDR3 length is 17 residues. V lost 6 bases, J lost 5 bases, and 12 bases stayed unmatched.

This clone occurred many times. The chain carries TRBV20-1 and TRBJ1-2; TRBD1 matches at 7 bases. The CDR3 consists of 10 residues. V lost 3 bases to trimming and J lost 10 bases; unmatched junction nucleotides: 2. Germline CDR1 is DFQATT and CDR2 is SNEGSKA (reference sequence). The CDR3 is CSASQGDYTF. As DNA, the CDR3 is TGCAGTGCTAGTCAGGGGGACTACACCTTC.

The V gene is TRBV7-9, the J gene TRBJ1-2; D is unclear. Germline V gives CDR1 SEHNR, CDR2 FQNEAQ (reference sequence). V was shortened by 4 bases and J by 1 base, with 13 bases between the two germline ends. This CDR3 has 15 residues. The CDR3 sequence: CASSSPLTVNYGYTF. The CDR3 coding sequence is TGTGCCAGCAGCTCCCCACTCACAGTTAACTATGGCTACACCTTC.

The CDR3 spells CASSIATDYGYTF. In nucleotides, the CDR3 is TGTGCCAGTAGTATAGCGACAGACTATGGCTACACCTTC. The gene calls are TRBV19 and TRBJ1-2, with D possibly TRBD1 on 5 matching bases. Germline V gives CDR1 LNHDA, CDR2 SQIVND (reference sequence). V lost 1 base and J 3 bases, leaving 6 bases between the germline ends. The CDR3 covers 13 residues.

CDR3 coding DNA: TGTGCCAGCAGCTTACTCGGGGGTGGCACTGAAGCTTTCTTT. This sequence encodes CASSLLGGGTEAFF. The chain links TRBV7-3 to TRBJ1-1; a weak D match, TRBD1 (5 bases). The CDR3 covers 14 residues. Trimming took 2 bases from V and 4 from J, leaving 11 bases between them. CDR1 is SGHTA, CDR2 FQGTGA, per germline.

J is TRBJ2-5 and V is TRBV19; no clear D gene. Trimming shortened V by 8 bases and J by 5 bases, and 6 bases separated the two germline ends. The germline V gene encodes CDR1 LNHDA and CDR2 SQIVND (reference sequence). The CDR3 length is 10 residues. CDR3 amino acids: CASGRETQYF. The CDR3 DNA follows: TGTGCCAGTGGCAGGGAGACCCAGTACTTC. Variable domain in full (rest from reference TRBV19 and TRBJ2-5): DGGITQSPKYLFRKEGQNVTLSCEQNLNHDAMYWYRQDPGQGLRLIYYSQIVNDFQKGDIAEGYSVSREKKESFPLTVTSAQKNPTAFYLCASGRETQYFGPGTRLLVL.

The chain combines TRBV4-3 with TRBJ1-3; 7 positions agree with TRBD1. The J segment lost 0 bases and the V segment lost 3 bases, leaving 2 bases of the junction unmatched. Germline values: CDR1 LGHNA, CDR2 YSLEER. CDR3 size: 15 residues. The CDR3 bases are TGCGCCAGCAGCCACGGGACAGCCTCTGGAAACACCATATATTTT. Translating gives CASSHGTASGNTIYF.

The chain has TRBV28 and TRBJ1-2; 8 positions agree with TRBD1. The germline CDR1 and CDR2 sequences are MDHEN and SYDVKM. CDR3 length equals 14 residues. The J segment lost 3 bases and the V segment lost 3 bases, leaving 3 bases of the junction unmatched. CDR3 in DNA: TGTGCCAGCAGTTTCAGGGGGCGGGACTATGGCTACACCTTC. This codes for CASSFRGRDYGYTF.

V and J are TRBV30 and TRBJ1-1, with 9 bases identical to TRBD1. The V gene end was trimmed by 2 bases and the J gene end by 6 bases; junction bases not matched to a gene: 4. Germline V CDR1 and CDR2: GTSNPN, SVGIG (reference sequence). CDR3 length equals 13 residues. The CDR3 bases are TGTGCCTGGAGTAATACAGGGGGCTCTGAAGCTTTCTTT. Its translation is CAWSNTGGSEAFF.

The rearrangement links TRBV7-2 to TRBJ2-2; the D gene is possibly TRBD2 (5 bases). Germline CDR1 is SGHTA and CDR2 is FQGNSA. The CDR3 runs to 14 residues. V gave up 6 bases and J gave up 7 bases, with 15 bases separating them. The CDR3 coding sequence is TGTGCCAGCAGGAGGACTCGCGGAGGCGGGGAGCTGTTTTTT. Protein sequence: CASRRTRGGGELFF.

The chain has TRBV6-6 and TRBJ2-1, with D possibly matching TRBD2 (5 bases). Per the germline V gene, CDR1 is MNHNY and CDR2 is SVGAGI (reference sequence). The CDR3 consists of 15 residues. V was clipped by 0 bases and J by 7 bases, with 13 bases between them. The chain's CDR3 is CASSYSIRDSNEQFF. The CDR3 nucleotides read TGTGCCAGCAGTTACTCGATACGGGATAGTAATGAGCAGTTCTTC.

This CDR3 is CASSIHRDHTEAFF. DNA of the CDR3: TGTGCCAGTAGTATACATCGGGATCACACTGAAGCTTTCTTT. J is TRBJ1-1 and V is TRBV19, with D uncertain. Germline CDR1 LNHDA, CDR2 SQIVND (reference sequence). This CDR3 spans 14 amino acids. Trimming removed 2 bases from V and 3 bases from J, with 10 bases in between.

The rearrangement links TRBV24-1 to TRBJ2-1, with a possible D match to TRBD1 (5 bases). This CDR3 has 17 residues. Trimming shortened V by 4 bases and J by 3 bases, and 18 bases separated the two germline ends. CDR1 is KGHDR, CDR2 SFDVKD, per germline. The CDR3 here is CATSDPSQGSVYNEQFF. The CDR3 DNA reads TGTGCCACCAGTGACCCCTCGCAGGGATCCGTCTACAATGAGCAGTTCTTC.

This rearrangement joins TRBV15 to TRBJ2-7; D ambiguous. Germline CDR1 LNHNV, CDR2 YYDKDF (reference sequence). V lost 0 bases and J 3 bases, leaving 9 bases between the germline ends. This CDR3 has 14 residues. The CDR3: CATSRDPGFYEQYF. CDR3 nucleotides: TGTGCCACCAGCAGAGATCCAGGCTTCTACGAGCAGTACTTC.

CDR3 sequence reads: CASSIQTGAGETQYF. CDR3 DNA: TGTGCCAGCAGTATTCAAACAGGGGCTGGGGAGACCCAGTACTTC. The chain employs TRBV2 and TRBJ2-5; 7 bases map to TRBD1. Germline lookup yields CDR1 SNHLY and CDR2 FYNNEI. The CDR3 consists of 15 residues. The J segment lost 5 bases and the V segment lost 5 bases, leaving 11 bases of the junction unmatched. Filled out from reference TRBV2 and TRBJ2-5, the complete variable domain reads EPEVTQTPSHQVTQMGQEVILRCVPISNHLYFYWYRQILGQKVEFLVSFYNNEISEKSEIFDDQFSVERPDGSNFTLKIRSTKLEDSAMYFCASSIQTGAGETQYFGPGTRLLVL.

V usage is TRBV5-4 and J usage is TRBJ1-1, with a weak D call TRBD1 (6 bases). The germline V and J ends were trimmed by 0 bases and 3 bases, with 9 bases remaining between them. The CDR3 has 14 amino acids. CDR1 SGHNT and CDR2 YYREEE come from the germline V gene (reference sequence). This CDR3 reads CASSLDRADTEAFF. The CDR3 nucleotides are TGTGCCAGCAGCTTGGACAGGGCGGACACTGAAGCTTTCTTT.

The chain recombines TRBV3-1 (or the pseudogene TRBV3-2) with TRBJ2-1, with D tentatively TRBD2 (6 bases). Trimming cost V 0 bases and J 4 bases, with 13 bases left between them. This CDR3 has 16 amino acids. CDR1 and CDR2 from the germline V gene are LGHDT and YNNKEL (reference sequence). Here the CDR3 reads CASSQDSGSGYNEQFF. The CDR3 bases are TGTGCCAGCAGCCAAGATAGTGGTAGCGGTTACAATGAGCAGTTCTTC.

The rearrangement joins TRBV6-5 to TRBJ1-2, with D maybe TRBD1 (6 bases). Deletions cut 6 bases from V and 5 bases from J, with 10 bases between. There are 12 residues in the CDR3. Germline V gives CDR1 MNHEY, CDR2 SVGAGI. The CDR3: CASSFRGYGYTF. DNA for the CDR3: TGTGCCAGCAGCTTCAGGGGTTATGGCTACACCTTC.

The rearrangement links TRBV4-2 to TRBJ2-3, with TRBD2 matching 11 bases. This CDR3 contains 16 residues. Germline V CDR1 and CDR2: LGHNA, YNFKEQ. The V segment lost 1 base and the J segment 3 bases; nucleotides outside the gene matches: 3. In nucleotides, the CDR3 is TGTGCCAGCAGCCAAGCCTTAGCGGGGGGGACAGATACGCAGTATTTT. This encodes CASSQALAGGTDTQYF.

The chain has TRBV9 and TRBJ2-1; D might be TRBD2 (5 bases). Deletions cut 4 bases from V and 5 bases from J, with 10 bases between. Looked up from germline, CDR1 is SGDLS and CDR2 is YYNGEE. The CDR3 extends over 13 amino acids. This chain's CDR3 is CASSPMRDNEQFF. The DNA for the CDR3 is TGTGCCAGCAGCCCTATGAGGGACAATGAGCAGTTCTTC.